One sample yielded the 15 T cell receptor beta chains listed below, sequenced in a study of T cells in Graves' hyperthyroidism and ophthalmopathy. There were TCR beta CDR3 regions amplified from RNA transcripts. Using the HTBI primer set, a first-round RT-PCR was run on the TCR CDR3. MiXCR, run by TCRdb on the multiplex PCR reads, gives a single entry per CDR3 protein. This sample yields 480,000 or so distinct CDR3 sequences, of which 46% are seen a single time; about 45% belongs to the top ten. The sample was peripheral blood or thyroid tissue (not recorded which). Source of these receptors: an adult woman with Graves' disease, either hyperthyroidism or ophthalmopathy (not recorded which).

CDR3 sequence: CSARDTAGSQPQHF. CDR3 sequence (DNA): TGCAGTGCTAGGGACACAGCGGGGAGTCAGCCCCAGCATTTT. The V gene is TRBV20-1, the J gene TRBJ1-5; the D gene is possibly TRBD1 (5 bases). This CDR3 comprises 14 residues. V was trimmed by 3 bases and J by 6 bases, leaving 15 bases between them. The germline V gene has CDR1 DFQATT and CDR2 SNEGSKA (reference sequence).

In this sample, this clonotype turned up a few times. The chain joins TRBV2 to TRBJ1-1; D is perhaps TRBD1 (6 bases). In germline, CDR1 is SNHLY, CDR2 FYNNEI. V lost 3 bases and J lost 5, with 7 bases in between. The CDR3 totals 12 residues. CDR3 bases: TGTGCCAGCAGTGAGAGGGGGACTGAAGCTTTCTTT. It translates to CASSERGTEAFF.

This clonotype has a count of ten or more. This chain connects TRBV2 to TRBJ1-2, with 10 bases identical to TRBD1. Germline CDR1 and CDR2: SNHLY and FYNNEI. The V gene end was trimmed by 2 bases and the J gene end by 4 bases; junction bases not matched to a gene: 1. The CDR3 length is 14 residues. The CDR3 here is CASSERDRGYGYTF. Written as DNA, the CDR3 is TGTGCCAGCAGTGAAAGGGACAGGGGCTATGGCTACACCTTC. The variable domain in full, with the rest retrieved from reference TRBV2 and TRBJ1-2, is EPEVTQTPSHQVTQMGQEVILRCVPISNHLYFYWYRQILGQKVEFLVSFYNNEISEKSEIFDDQFSVERPDGSNFTLKIRSTKLEDSAMYFCASSERDRGYGYTFGSGTRLTVV.

The V call is TRBV24-1, the J call TRBJ1-5; TRBD1 matches at 7 bases. CDR3 length equals 15 residues. CDR1 KGHDR and CDR2 SFDVKD come from the germline V gene. After removal of 9 bases from V and 2 bases from J, the junction contained 9 bases not matched to a gene. The CDR3 DNA reads TGTGCCACCTCAGGGGGAGGGTATGGCAATCAGCCCCAGCATTTT. It specifies CATSGGGYGNQPQHF.

This clonotype was found once. This chain connects TRBV29-1 to TRBJ1-2; 7 positions agree with TRBD1. Germline assignment: CDR1 SQVTM and CDR2 ANQGSEA. With 8 bases clipped from V and 2 bases from J, the junction kept 2 bases outside the gene matches. This CDR3 is 11 amino acids long. CDR3 coding DNA: TGCAGCTCAGGGGGAAACTATGGCTACACCTTC. Its protein product is CSSGGNYGYTF.

This clonotype was recorded many times. The gene calls are TRBV20-1 and TRBJ1-3, with D unresolved. V was trimmed by 6 bases and J by 6 bases, leaving 15 bases between them. Germline CDR1 is DFQATT and CDR2 is SNEGSKA (reference sequence). The CDR3 sequence is 13 residues long. CDR3 region: CSAPDRRANTIYF. The CDR3 coding sequence is TGCAGTGCCCCCGACCGTCGCGCAAACACCATATATTTT.

This clonotype occurred a few times. This chain joins TRBV6-4 and TRBJ2-7; possible D gene TRBD2, 6 bases. The germline V gene encodes CDR1 MRHNA and CDR2 SNTAGT. The V and J ends lost 0 bases and 9 bases respectively, with 9 bases between them. This CDR3 comprises 12 residues. The CDR3, as DNA: TGTGCCAGCAGTGACTCGGGAGGCCGGCAGTACTTC. It codes for CASSDSGGRQYF.

J is TRBJ1-2 and V is TRBV20-1; D is undetermined. This CDR3 has 13 amino acids. V was clipped by 0 bases and J by 8 bases, with 13 bases between them. Germline CDR1 reads DFQATT; CDR2 reads SNEGSKA (reference sequence). In nucleotides, the CDR3 is TGCAGTGCTAGAGATTCAACGGGTGGGGGCTACACCTTC. It codes for CSARDSTGGGYTF.

The CDR3: CASTLERGGTEAFF. CDR3 nucleotides: TGTGCCAGCACCCTCGAGCGGGGTGGCACTGAAGCTTTCTTT. This sequence joins TRBV2 and TRBJ1-1; unclear D gene. Germline values: CDR1 SNHLY, CDR2 FYNNEI. V lost 7 bases and J lost 4, with 16 bases in between. CDR3 length: 14 amino acids.

This clonotype was seen at least ten times. V is TRBV6-1 and J is TRBJ2-7, with D possibly being TRBD2 (5 bases). Germline CDR1 MNHNS, CDR2 SASEGT. The CDR3 has 13 amino acids. Trimming removed 4 bases at V and 4 bases at J, with 11 bases between. CDR3 sequence reads: CASSAVSGYEQYF. Here the CDR3 DNA reads TGTGCCAGCAGTGCGGTGAGCGGATACGAGCAGTACTTC.

The chain has TRBV7-9 and TRBJ2-7; unclear D gene. Germline lookup yields CDR1 SEHNR and CDR2 FQNEAQ (reference sequence). V was shortened by 6 bases and J by 3 bases, with 6 bases between the two germline ends. The CDR3 contains 11 residues. CDR3 bases: TGTGCCAGCAGTGGGGTCTACGAGCAGTACTTC. This codes for CASSGVYEQYF.

This clonotype was detected ten times or more. The chain recombines TRBV7-2 with TRBJ2-6, with D perhaps TRBD2 (6 bases). Germline assignment: CDR1 SGHTA and CDR2 FQGNSA. Trimming stripped 5 bases from V and 2 bases from J, with 10 bases between. The CDR3 is 15 residues long. For the CDR3, the DNA is TGTGCCAGCAGCCCTGGAGGGACTGGGGCCAACGTCCTGACTTTC. It is translated as CASSPGGTGANVLTF.

The chain combines TRBV7-8 with TRBJ2-7; unclear D gene. CDR1 and CDR2 (germline): SGHVS, FQNEAQ. Trimming shortened V by 6 bases and J by 3 bases, and 12 bases separated the two germline ends. The CDR3 has 13 residues. In DNA form, the CDR3 reads TGTGCCAGCAGTATCCTTTTTGACTACGAGCAGTACTTC. Translating gives CASSILFDYEQYF.

The rearrangement links TRBV24-1 to TRBJ1-2; D gene uncertain. The CDR3 has 17 amino acids. Germline loops: CDR1 KGHDR, CDR2 SFDVKD. The V end lost 3 bases, the J end lost 4 bases, and 20 bases lay between the germline ends. The DNA of the CDR3 is TGTGCCACCAGTGATGCCCGGGCTAGCGGGAGAGGCTATGGCTACACCTTC. It yields the protein CATSDARASGRGYGYTF.

The table lists this clonotype with many counts. The chain employs TRBV2 and TRBJ1-1; the match to TRBD1 covers 7 bases. Germline values: CDR1 SNHLY, CDR2 FYNNEI. J gave up 2 bases and V 3 bases, and 6 bases lay outside the gene matches. The CDR3 has 15 residues. CDR3 residues: CASSDLQGRNTEAFF. The DNA for the CDR3 is TGTGCCAGCAGTGACTTACAGGGGCGCAACACTGAAGCTTTCTTT.